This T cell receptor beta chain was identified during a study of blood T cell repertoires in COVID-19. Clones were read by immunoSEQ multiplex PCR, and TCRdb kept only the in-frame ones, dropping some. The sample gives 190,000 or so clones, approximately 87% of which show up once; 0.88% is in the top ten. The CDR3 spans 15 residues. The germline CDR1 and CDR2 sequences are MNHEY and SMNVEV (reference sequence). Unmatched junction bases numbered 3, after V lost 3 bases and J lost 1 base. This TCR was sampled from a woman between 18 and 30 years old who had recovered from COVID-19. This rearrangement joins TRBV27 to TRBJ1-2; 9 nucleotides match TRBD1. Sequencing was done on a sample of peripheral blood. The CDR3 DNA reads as TGTGCCAGCAGTTTCAACAGGGGGCTTAACTATGGCTACACCTTC. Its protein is CASSFNRGLNYGYTF.